One and the same sample provided the 8 T cell receptor beta chains below, sequenced in a study of T cells in Graves' hyperthyroidism and ophthalmopathy. Authors of the study amplified TCR beta CDR3 regions from RNA transcripts. HTBI primers were the set used in a first-round RT-PCR of the TCR CDR3. Each CDR3 protein gets one entry after TCRdb re-called the multiplex PCR reads with MiXCR. The sample lists about 760,000 distinct CDR3 sequences; just over 35% were seen once. The sample consisted of blood. These receptor sequences come from a woman between 40 and 50 years old with Graves' hyperthyroidism.

There are a few counts of this clonotype. This rearrangement joins TRBV7-2 to TRBJ1-5, with TRBD1 matching over 8 bases. CDR1 and CDR2 from the germline V gene are SGHTA and FQGNSA. V was clipped by 6 bases and J by 5 bases; unmatched bases: 12. This CDR3 contains 16 residues. CDR3 sequence (DNA): TGTGCCAGCAGTCCAGGGGGCAACAGAGGGGATCAGCCCCAGCATTTT. Translating it yields CASSPGGNRGDQPQHF.

CDR3 DNA: TGTGCCAGCAGTTACTCAGACCGGCTTTCCTATGGCTACACCTTC. Its translation is CASSYSDRLSYGYTF. This sequence joins TRBV6-6 and TRBJ1-2, with D hard to call. Trimming removed 0 bases at V and 4 bases at J, with 12 bases between. The V gene's germline CDR1 is MNHNY and CDR2 SVGAGI (reference sequence). The CDR3 contains 15 residues.

For this clonotype: A junction end diverges from the germline sequence, so it may reflect a read error. The chain uses TRBV7-2 and TRBJ1-1; TRBD1 might be the D (6 bases). This CDR3 is 17 amino acids long. The germline V gene encodes CDR1 SGHTA and CDR2 FQGNSA. CDR3: CASSPGGGLGMNTEAFF. The DNA of the CDR3 is TGTGCCAGCAGCCCGGGGGGGGGGCTCGGCATGAACACCGAAGCTTTCTTT.

This clonotype was seen more than once but under ten times. The J gene is TRBJ2-6, the V gene TRBV2; D is uncertain. The CDR3 consists of 15 residues. Between the trimmed V and J ends, which lost 3 bases and 0 bases, there was a span of 6 bases. CDR1 is SNHLY and CDR2 is FYNNEI in the germline V gene. CDR3 coding DNA: TGTGCCAGCAGTGATGTAGACTCTGGGGCCAACGTCCTGACTTTC. Translated, it gives CASSDVDSGANVLTF. Together with reference TRBV2 and TRBJ2-6, the CDR3 gives the full variable domain: EPEVTQTPSHQVTQMGQEVILRCVPISNHLYFYWYRQILGQKVEFLVSFYNNEISEKSEIFDDQFSVERPDGSNFTLKIRSTKLEDSAMYFCASSDVDSGANVLTFGAGSRLTVL.

The chain recombines TRBV12-3 or TRBV12-4 with TRBJ1-1, with D maybe TRBD1 (5 bases). V was clipped by 2 bases and J by 4 bases, with 11 bases between them. CDR3 size: 14 residues. CDR3 sequence reads: CASSLTRGSTEAFF. Here the CDR3 DNA reads TGTGCCAGCAGTTTAACTCGGGGCTCCACTGAAGCTTTCTTT.

Turning to this clonotype: Mismatch with germline at one junction end may stem from a read error. V is TRBV7-2 and J is TRBJ2-5; maybe TRBD1 (5 bases). The CDR3 loop spans 12 amino acids. CDR1 and CDR2 from the germline V gene are SGHTA and FQGNSA. CDR3: CASSQGQEAQYF. CDR3 DNA sequence: TGTGCCAGCAGCCAAGGACAAGAGGCCCAGTACTTC.

The chain is built from TRBV2 and TRBJ2-5; no firm D call. Per the germline V gene, CDR1 is SNHLY and CDR2 is FYNNEI. The CDR3 contains 11 residues. CDR3 DNA sequence: TGTGCTAGAACGGACGGGGAGACCCAGTACTTC. Amino acid sequence: CARTDGETQYF.

This clonotype was counted between two and nine times. The J gene is TRBJ1-3, the V gene TRBV28; D is unclear. The CDR3 spans 15 residues. Germline assignment: CDR1 MDHEN and CDR2 SYDVKM. Trimming cost V 5 bases and J 0 bases, with 11 bases left between them. CDR3 nucleotides: TGTGCCAGCAGTCCGACAAGGATCTCTGGAAACACCATATATTTT. It yields the protein CASSPTRISGNTIYF.